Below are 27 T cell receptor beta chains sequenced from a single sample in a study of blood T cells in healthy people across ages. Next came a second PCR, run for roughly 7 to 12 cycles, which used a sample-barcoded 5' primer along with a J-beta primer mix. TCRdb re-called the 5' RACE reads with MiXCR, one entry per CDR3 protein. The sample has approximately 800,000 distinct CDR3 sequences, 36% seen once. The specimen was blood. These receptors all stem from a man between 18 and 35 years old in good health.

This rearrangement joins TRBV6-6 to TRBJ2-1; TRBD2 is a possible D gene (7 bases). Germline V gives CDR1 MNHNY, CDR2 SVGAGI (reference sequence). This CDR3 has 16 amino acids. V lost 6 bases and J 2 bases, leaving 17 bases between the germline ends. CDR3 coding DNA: TGTGCCAGCAGCAATAGGGGGGGGCCCCCCTACAATGAGCAGTTCTTC. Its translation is CASSNRGGPPYNEQFF.

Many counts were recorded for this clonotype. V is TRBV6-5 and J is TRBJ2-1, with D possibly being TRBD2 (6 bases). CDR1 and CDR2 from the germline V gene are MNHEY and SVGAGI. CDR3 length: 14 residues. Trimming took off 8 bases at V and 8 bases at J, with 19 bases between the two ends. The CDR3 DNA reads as TGTGCCAGCGGCCGGGACTCCAAGTCGGATGAGCAGTTCTTC. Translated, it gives CASGRDSKSDEQFF.

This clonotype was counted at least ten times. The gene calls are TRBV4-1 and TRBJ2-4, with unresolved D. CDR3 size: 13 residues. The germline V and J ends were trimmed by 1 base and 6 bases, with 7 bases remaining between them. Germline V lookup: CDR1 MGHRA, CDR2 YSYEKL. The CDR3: CASSQVPGNIQYF. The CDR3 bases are TGCGCCAGCAGCCAAGTCCCAGGAAACATTCAGTACTTC.

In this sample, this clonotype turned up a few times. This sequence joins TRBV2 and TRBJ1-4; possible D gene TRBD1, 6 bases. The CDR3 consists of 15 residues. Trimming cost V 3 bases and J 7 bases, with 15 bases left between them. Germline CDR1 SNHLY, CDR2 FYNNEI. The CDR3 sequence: CASSEMRGQGEKLFF. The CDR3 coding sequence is TGTGCCAGCAGTGAGATGCGGGGGCAGGGTGAAAAACTGTTTTTT.

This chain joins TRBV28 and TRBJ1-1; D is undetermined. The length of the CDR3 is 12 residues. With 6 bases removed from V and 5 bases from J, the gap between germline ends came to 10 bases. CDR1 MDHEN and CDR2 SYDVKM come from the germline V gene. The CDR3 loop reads CASRGVMTEAFF. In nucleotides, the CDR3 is TGTGCCAGCAGGGGCGTGATGACTGAAGCTTTCTTT.

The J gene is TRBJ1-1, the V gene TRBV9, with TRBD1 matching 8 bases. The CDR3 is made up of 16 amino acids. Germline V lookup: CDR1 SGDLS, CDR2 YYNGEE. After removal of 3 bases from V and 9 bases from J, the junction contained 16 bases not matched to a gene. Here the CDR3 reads CASSGFPGQGESKAFF. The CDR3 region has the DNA TGTGCCAGCAGCGGCTTTCCCGGACAGGGTGAGTCTAAAGCTTTCTTT.

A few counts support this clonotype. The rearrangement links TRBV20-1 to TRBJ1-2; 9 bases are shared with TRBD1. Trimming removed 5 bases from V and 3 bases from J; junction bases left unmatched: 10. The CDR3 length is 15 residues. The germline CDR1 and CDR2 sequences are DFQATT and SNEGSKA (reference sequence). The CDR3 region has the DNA TGCAGTGCTGCAACCGGGACAGGGAAGGACTATGGCTACACCTTC. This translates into CSAATGTGKDYGYTF.

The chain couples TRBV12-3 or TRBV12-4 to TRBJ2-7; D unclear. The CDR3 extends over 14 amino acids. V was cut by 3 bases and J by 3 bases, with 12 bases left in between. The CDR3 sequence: CASSFRLFNYEQYF. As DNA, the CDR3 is TGTGCCAGCAGTTTTAGATTGTTTAACTACGAGCAGTACTTC.

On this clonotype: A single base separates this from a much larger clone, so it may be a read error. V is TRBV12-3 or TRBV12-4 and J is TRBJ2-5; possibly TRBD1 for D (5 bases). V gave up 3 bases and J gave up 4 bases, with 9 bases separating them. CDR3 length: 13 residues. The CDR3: CASSFWGPETQYF. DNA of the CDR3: TGTGCCAGCAGTTTCTGGGGCCCAGAGACCCAGTACTTC.

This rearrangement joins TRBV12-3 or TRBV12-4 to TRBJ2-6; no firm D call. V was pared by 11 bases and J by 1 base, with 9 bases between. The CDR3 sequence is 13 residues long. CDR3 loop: CAVSGSGANVLTF. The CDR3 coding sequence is TGTGCCGTCTCAGGTTCTGGGGCCAACGTCCTGACTTTC.

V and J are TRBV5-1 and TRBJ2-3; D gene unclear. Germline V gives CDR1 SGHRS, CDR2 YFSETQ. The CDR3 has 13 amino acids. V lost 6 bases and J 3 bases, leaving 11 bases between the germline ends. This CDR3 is CASNQLQTDTQYF. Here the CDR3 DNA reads TGCGCCAGCAACCAACTTCAAACAGATACGCAGTATTTT.

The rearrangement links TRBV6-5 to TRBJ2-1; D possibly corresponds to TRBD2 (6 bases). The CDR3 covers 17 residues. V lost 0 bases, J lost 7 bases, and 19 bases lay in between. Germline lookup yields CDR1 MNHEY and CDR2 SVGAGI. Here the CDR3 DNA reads TGTGCCAGCAGTTACTCAGTTTGGAGGGCTTGGCATAATGAGCAGTTCTTC. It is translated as CASSYSVWRAWHNEQFF.

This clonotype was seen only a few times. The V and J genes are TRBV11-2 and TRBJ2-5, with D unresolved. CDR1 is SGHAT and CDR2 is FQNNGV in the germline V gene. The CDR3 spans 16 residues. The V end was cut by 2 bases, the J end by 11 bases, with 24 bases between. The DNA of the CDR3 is TGTGCCAGCAGCTTAAGAGGAGTGTCTGGGGAAAGTGAGCAGTACTTC. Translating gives CASSLRGVSGESEQYF.

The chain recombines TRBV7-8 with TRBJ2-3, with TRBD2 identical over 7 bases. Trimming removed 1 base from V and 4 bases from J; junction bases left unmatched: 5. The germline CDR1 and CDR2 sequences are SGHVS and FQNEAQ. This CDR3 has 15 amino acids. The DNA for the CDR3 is TGTGCCAGCAGCTTAGTTGTGACTAGCCCAGATACGCAGTATTTT. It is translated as CASSLVVTSPDTQYF.

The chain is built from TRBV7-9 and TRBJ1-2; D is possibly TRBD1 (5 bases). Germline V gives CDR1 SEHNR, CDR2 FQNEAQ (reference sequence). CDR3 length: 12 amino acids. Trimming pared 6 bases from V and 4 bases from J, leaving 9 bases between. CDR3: CASSGDSYGYTF. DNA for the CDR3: TGTGCCAGCAGTGGTGACAGCTATGGCTACACCTTC.

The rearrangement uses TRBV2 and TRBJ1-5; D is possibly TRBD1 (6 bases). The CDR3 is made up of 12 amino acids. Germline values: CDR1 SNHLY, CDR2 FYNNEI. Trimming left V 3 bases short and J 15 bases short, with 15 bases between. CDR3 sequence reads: CASSDYRASLHF. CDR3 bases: TGTGCCAGCAGTGATTACAGGGCCTCTCTGCATTTT.

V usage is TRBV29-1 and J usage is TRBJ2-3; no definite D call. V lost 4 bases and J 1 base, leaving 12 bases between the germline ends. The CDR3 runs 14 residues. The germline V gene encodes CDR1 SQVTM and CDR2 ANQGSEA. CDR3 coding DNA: TGCAGCGTTGGGAACCCCGCCCGCACAGATACGCAGTATTTT. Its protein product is CSVGNPARTDTQYF.

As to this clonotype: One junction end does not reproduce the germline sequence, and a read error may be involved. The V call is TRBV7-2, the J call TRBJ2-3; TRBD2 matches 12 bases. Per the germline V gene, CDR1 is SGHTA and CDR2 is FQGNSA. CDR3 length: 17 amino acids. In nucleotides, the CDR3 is TGTGCCAGCAGCTTTGTTCTAGCGGGGGGGCACACAGATGCGCAGTATTTT. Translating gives CASSFVLAGGHTDAQYF.

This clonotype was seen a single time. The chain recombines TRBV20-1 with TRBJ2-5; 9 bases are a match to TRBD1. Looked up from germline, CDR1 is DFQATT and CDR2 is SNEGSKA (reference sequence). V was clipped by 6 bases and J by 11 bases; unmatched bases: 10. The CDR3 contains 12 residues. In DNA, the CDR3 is TGCAGTGCCGACAGGGGGATAAATGAGCAGTACTTC. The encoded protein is CSADRGINEQYF.

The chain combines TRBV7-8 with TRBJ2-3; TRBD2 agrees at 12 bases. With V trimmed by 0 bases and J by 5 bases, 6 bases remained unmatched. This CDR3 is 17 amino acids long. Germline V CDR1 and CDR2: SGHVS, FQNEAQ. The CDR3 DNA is TGTGCCAGCAGCTTAGCGTCTAGCGGGGGGGAAGGAGATACGCAGTATTTT. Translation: CASSLASSGGEGDTQYF.

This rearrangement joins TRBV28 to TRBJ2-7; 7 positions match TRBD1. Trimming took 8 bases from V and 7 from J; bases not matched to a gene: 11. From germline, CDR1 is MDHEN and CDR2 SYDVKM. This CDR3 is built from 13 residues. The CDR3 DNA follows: TGTGCCAGCGGAAAGACAGGGACGGCGGAGCAGTACTTC. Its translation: CASGKTGTAEQYF.

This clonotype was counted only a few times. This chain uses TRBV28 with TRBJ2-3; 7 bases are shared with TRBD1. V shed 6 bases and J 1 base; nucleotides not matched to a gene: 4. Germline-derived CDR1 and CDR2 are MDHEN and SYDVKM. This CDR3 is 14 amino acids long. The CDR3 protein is CASRRQGGTDTQYF. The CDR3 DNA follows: TGTGCCAGCAGGAGACAGGGAGGCACAGATACGCAGTATTTT.

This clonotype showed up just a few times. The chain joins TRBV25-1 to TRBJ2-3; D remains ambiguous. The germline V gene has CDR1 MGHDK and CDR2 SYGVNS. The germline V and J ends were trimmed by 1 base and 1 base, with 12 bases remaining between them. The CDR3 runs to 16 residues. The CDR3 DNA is TGTGCCAGCAGTGAATTGGAGCGTCGTGGCACAGATACGCAGTATTTT. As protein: CASSELERRGTDTQYF.

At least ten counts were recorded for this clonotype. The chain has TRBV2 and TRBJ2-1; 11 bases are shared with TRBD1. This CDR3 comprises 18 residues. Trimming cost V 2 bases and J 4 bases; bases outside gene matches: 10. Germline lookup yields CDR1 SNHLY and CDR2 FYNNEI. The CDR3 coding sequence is TGTGCCAGCAGTGAATCGGCTTCAGGGACAGGGGGTTACAATGAGCAGTTCTTC. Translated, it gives CASSESASGTGGYNEQFF.

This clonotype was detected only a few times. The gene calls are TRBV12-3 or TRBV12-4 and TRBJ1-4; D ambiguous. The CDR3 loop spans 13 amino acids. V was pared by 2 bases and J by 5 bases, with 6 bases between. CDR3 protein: CASSLSGNEKLFF. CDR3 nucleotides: TGTGCCAGCAGTTTATCCGGGAATGAAAAACTGTTTTTT.

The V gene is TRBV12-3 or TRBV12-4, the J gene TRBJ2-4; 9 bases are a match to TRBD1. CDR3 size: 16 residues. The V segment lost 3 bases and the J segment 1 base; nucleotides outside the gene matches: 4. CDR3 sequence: CASSLDRGYAKNIQYF. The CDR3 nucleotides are TGTGCCAGCAGTTTGGACAGGGGATACGCCAAAAACATTCAGTACTTC.

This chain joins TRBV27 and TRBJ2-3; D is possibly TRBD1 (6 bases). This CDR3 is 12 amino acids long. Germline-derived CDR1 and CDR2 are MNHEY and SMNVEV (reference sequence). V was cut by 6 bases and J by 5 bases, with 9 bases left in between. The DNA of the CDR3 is TGTGCCAGCAGAGGACAGCTAGATACGCAGTATTTT. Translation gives CASRGQLDTQYF.